This T cell receptor beta chain appears in the sequencing data of a study of vaccination effects on CD4 cells after COVID-19. Findings of the study overall: Late post-vaccination, clones induced by infection and those induced by vaccine underwent marked clonal contraction.

Remarks on this clone: Its target is unknown.

Germline CDR1 reads SGHRS; CDR2 reads YFSETQ. This CDR3 contains 14 residues. V dropped 1 base and J dropped 1 base, with 5 bases sitting between them. Within the ViraFEST assay, antigen-specific CD4+ T cells underwent expansion with viral peptide pools prior to sequencing. Isolating CD4+ T cells followed about 11 days of culture. All vaccine recipients tested negative for nucleocapsid antibodies and had never contracted SARS-CoV-2 infection. Every well housed two million PBMC, which grew in culture alongside about 9 IU/ml IL-2 and 10 ug/ml peptides. Fresh IL-2-containing medium replaced half the medium on days 3 and 7. The protocol was immunoSEQ multiplex PCR, while the TCRdb copy is restricted to in-frame clones and leaves out a portion. Found here are 55,000 to 80,000 clones, roughly 78% of them singletons; the top ten hold about 4%.

Sample: CD4+ T cells from PBMCs cultured with HCoV-OC43 spike peptides, taken before COVID-19 vaccination. The subset: HCoV-OC43 spike overlapping peptide pool stimulation. The V call is TRBV5-1, the J call TRBJ2-2; D is uncertain. The source of this sequence is a human donor who received a COVID-19 vaccine. The CDR3 sequence is CASSLSGNTGELFF. CDR3 coding DNA: TGCGCCAGCAGCTTGTCAGGGAACACCGGGGAGCTGTTTTTT.